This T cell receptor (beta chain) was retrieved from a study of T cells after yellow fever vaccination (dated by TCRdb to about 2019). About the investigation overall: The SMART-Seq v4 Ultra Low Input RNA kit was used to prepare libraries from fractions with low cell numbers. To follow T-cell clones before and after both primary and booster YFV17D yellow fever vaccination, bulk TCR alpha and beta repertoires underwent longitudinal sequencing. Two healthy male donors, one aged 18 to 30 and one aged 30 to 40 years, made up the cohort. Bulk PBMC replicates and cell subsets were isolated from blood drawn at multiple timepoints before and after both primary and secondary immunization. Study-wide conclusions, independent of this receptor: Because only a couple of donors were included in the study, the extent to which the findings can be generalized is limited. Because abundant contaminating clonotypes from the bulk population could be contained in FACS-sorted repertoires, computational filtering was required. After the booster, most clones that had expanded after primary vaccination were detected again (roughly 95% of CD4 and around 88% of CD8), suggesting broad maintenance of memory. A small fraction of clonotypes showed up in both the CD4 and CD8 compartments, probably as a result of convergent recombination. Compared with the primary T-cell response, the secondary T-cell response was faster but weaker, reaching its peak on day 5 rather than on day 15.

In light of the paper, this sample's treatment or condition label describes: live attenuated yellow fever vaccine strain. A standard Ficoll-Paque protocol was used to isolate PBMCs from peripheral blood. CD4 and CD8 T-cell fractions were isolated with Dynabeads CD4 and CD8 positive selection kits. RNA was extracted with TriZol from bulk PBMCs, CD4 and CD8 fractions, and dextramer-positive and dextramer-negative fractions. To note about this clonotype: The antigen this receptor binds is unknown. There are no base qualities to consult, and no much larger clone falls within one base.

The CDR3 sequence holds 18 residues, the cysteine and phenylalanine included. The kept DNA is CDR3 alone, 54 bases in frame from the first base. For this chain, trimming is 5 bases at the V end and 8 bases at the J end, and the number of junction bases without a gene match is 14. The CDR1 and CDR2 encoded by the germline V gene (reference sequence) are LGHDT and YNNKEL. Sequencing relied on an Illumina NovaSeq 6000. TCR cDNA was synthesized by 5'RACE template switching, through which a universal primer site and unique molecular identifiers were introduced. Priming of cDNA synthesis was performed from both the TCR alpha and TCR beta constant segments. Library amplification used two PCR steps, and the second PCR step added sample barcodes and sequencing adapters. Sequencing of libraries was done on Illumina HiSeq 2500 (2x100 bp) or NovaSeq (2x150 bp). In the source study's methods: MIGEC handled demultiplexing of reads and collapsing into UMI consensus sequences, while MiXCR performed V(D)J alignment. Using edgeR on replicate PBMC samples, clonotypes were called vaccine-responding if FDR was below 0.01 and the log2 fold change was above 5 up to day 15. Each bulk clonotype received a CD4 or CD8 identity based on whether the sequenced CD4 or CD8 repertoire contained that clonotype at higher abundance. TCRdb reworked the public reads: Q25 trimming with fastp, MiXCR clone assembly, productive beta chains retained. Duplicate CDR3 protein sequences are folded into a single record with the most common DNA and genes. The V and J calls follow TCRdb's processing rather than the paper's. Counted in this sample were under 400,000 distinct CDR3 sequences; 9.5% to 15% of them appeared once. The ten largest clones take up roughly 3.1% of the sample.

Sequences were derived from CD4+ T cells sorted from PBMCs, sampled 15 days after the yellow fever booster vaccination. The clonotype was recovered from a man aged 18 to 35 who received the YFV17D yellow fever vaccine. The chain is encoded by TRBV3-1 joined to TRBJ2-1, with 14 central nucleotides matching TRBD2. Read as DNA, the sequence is TGTGCCAGCAGCGAAGGCACCGGGACTAGCGGGGGTATCGATGAGCAGTTCTTC. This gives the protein CASSEGTGTSGGIDEQFF.